A single T cell receptor beta chain is shown here with its context. Germline CDR1 SGHTA, CDR2 FQGTGA. V was clipped by 2 bases and J by 3 bases, with 6 bases between them. This CDR3 spans 13 amino acids. This sample was included in a study of radiotherapy plus CTLA-4 blockade in lung cancer. Repertoires were generated with immunoSEQ multiplex PCR, while TCRdb's copy carries only in-frame clones and drops some. The table records 85,000 to 120,000 clones, 70% to 90% of them present only once. This TCR was recovered from a human donor with non-small cell lung cancer that progressed on radiotherapy plus ipilimumab. Some clones in this sample may be carry-over from other donors' samples. The J gene is TRBJ2-3, the V gene TRBV7-3; D is unresolved. The sequences come from peripheral blood, collected from a patient treated with radiotherapy plus ipilimumab. DNA of the CDR3: TGTGCCAGCAGCTTACTGGGGACAGATACGCAGTATTTT. Translating it yields CASSLLGTDTQYF.